The 9 T cell receptor beta chains below were found in one sample sequenced in a study of metastatic and nonmetastatic thyroid tumors. Thyroid surgery took place with no prior treatment in any patient. TCRdb re-called the PCR reads through MiXCR. The table has tens of thousands of clones, roughly an eighth seen once; the top ten hold roughly 9.1%. The sample was tumor tissue. All receptors come from a female donor with papillary thyroid cancer or a benign thyroid nodule (not recorded which). Some clones in this sample may be carry-over from other donors' samples.

As regards this clone: Given a much more abundant clone one base away, this may be a read error. This CDR3 is also generated by other DNA sequences in the sample. This chain joins TRBV7-6 and TRBJ1-3, with D possibly matching TRBD1 (5 bases). V lost 3 bases, J lost 2 bases, and 11 bases lay in between. Looked up from germline, CDR1 is SGHVS and CDR2 is FNYEAQ. The CDR3 sequence is 15 residues long. This CDR3 reads CASSLGGPPGNTIYF. The CDR3 DNA reads as TGTGCCAGCAGCTTGGGGGGTCCGCCTGGAAACACCATATATTTT.

Worth noting for this clone: Possible read error: a much larger clone is one base away. Other DNA sequences in the sample encode the same CDR3. This chain connects TRBV7-9 to TRBJ2-5; 7 positions match TRBD2. Germline V gene lookup returns CDR1 SEHNR and CDR2 FQNEAQ (reference sequence). The CDR3 loop spans 14 amino acids. CDR3 sequence reads: CASRSSGTQETQYF. CDR3 bases: TGTGCCAGCAGGTCAAGCGGGACCCAAGAGACACAGTACTTC.

This clone has a count of ten or more. The J gene is TRBJ2-1, the V gene TRBV30; D is uncertain. The ends were cut back, 8 bases at V and 8 bases at J, with 7 bases in the middle. The CDR3 contains 9 residues. The germline CDR1 and CDR2 sequences are GTSNPN and SVGIG (reference sequence). CDR3 in DNA: TGTGCCCGGAAAGATGAGCAGTTCTTC. It specifies CARKDEQFF.

Turning to this clone: Germline is not matched at one junction end, which may reflect a read error. Other DNA sequences of this sample code for an identical CDR3. The chain joins TRBV20-1 to TRBJ2-3; D could derive from TRBD1 or TRBD2 (5 bases each). The CDR3 spans 15 residues. Germline V gives CDR1 DFQATT, CDR2 SNEGSKA (reference sequence). The CDR3 reads CSARDLRGSTDTQYF. DNA for the CDR3: TGCAGCGCTAGAGATCTGAGGGGTAGCACAGATACGCAGTATTTT.

The chain uses TRBV2 and TRBJ2-7; maybe TRBD1 (5 bases). The germline gives CDR1 SNHLY, CDR2 FYNNEI. Trimming removed 6 bases at V and 7 bases at J, with 16 bases between. The CDR3 runs to 13 residues. DNA of the CDR3: TGTGCCAGCAGCGAGTCCCTAAGGGGTGAGCAGTACTTC. Encoded protein: CASSESLRGEQYF.

This clone was observed many times. The J gene is TRBJ2-7, the V gene TRBV2; 9 bases map to TRBD1. Germline V gene lookup returns CDR1 SNHLY and CDR2 FYNNEI. This CDR3 is 15 amino acids long. The ends lost 6 bases at V and 4 bases at J; junction bases unmatched: 10. The CDR3 protein is CASRGTGFGLYEQYF. CDR3 DNA sequence: TGTGCCAGCAGGGGGACAGGGTTTGGTTTGTACGAGCAGTACTTC. Combining the CDR3 with reference TRBV2 and TRBJ2-7 gives the whole variable domain EPEVTQTPSHQVTQMGQEVILRCVPISNHLYFYWYRQILGQKVEFLVSFYNNEISEKSEIFDDQFSVERPDGSNFTLKIRSTKLEDSAMYFCASRGTGFGLYEQYFGPGTRLTVT.

Ten or more counts support this clone. The sample contains more than one DNA sequence encoding this CDR3. The CDR3 loop is CAISEGTHNEQFF. The CDR3, as DNA: TGTGCCATCAGTGAGGGGACTCACAATGAGCAGTTCTTC. This sequence joins TRBV10-3 and TRBJ2-1, with D maybe TRBD2 (6 bases). Trimming shortened V by 2 bases and J by 5 bases, and 7 bases separated the two germline ends. Germline values: CDR1 ENHRY, CDR2 SYGVKD. This CDR3 is built from 13 residues.

This clone occurred many times. The chain links TRBV12-3 or TRBV12-4 to TRBJ1-2; D remains ambiguous. The germline V and J ends were trimmed by 4 bases and 8 bases, with 8 bases remaining between them. This CDR3 is built from 11 residues. The CDR3 nucleotides are TGTGCCAGCAGTTGGCACAGAGGCTACACCTTC. Its translation is CASSWHRGYTF.

This clone was recorded at least ten times. The chain couples TRBV7-3 to TRBJ1-1, with TRBD1 identical over 9 bases. The germline V gene has CDR1 SGHTA and CDR2 FQGTGA. This CDR3 is built from 15 residues. V lost 5 bases and J lost 5; bases outside the gene matches: 9. The CDR3 region has the DNA TGTGCCAGCAGCGTCACAGGGGGCGCGGGAACTGAAGCTTTCTTT. Its translation: CASSVTGGAGTEAFF. Filled out from reference TRBV7-3 and TRBJ1-1, the complete variable domain reads GAGVSQTPSNKVTEKGKYVELRCDPISGHTALYWYRQSLGQGPEFLIYFQGTGAADDSGLPNDRFFAVRPEGSVSTLKIQRTERGDSAVYLCASSVTGGAGTEAFFGQGTRLTVV.